This T cell receptor (beta chain) originates from a study of CD8 T cells in Susac syndrome. The trim removed 2 bases at V and 6 bases at J, leaving 10 bases unmatched. CDR1 is MGHRA, CDR2 YSYEKL, per germline. There are 15 residues in the CDR3. RNA in amounts of roughly 0.45 to 1 ug was reverse transcribed with random hexamers. The amplification used immunoSEQ multiplex PCR on TCR beta CDR3; it spanned 54 Vbeta and 13 Jbeta. TCRdb redid the calling of the immunoSEQ multiplex PCR reads with MiXCR, one entry per CDR3 protein. Among approximately 130,000 distinct CDR3 sequences listed, about 90% were seen once. Sequencing of TCR beta was performed on blood CD8+ T cells and on blood CD4+ T cells. The CD8+ and CD4+ T cells were negatively isolated, with the TEMRA cells enriched by FACS.

The J gene is TRBJ2-7, the V gene TRBV4-1; 7 nucleotides agree with TRBD2. Source material: CD8+ T cells from PBMCs. The origin of this receptor is a human donor with multiple sclerosis. This chain's CDR3 is CASSQLRGGEAEQYF. In nucleotides, the CDR3 is TGCGCCAGCAGCCAACTCCGGGGAGGGGAGGCCGAGCAGTACTTC.